The 32 T cell receptor beta chains below come from one sample, sequenced in a study of identical twins. MiXCR, applied by TCRdb to the 5' RACE reads, yields one record per CDR3 protein. The data show 500,000 to 650,000 distinct CDR3 sequences, roughly 6.6% seen once. This sample also appeared in a second study, on yellow fever vaccine responses in identical twins.

The sample consisted of PBMCs. These receptors all come from a woman under 30 in good health.

This rearrangement joins TRBV6-1 to TRBJ2-1; 9 bases match TRBD2. Trimming took 5 bases from V and 8 from J; bases not matched to a gene: 13. The germline CDR1 and CDR2 sequences are MNHNS and SASEGT. The CDR3 runs 16 residues. CDR3 loop: CASSQNLAGLVYEQFF. The CDR3 DNA is TGTGCCAGCAGTCAGAACCTAGCGGGGCTTGTATATGAGCAGTTCTTC.

This clonotype has a count of ten or more. V and J are TRBV10-3 and TRBJ2-1, with 8 bases matching TRBD2. Per the germline V gene, CDR1 is ENHRY and CDR2 is SYGVKD. Trimming took 5 bases from V and 3 from J; bases not matched to a gene: 12. This CDR3 is 17 amino acids long. For the CDR3, the DNA is TGTGCCATCAGTAAGAATAGCGGGAAAACCAGCTACAATGAGCAGTTCTTC. Its translation: CAISKNSGKTSYNEQFF.

This clonotype was counted at least ten times. The chain is built from TRBV2 and TRBJ1-5; D gene uncertain. With 4 bases removed from V and 9 bases from J, the gap between germline ends came to 13 bases. CDR1 and CDR2 from the germline V gene are SNHLY and FYNNEI. This CDR3 comprises 13 residues. CDR3 residues: CASSAGPLGPQHF. The CDR3 bases are TGTGCCAGCAGTGCCGGACCTCTGGGGCCCCAGCATTTT.

In its sample, this clonotype was seen many times. This sequence joins TRBV20-1 and TRBJ2-7, with D possibly matching TRBD2 (5 bases). The CDR3 extends over 15 amino acids. The germline CDR1 and CDR2 sequences are DFQATT and SNEGSKA (reference sequence). The ends were cut back, 1 base at V and 2 bases at J, with 15 bases in the middle. The CDR3 reads CSARVTRGTPYEQYF. CDR3 nucleotide sequence: TGCAGTGCTAGAGTCACCCGGGGTACCCCCTACGAGCAGTACTTC.

This clonotype was detected many times. The rearrangement links TRBV5-5 to TRBJ2-1; D possibly corresponds to TRBD1 (5 bases). The ends were cut back, 4 bases at V and 0 bases at J, with 14 bases in the middle. Germline CDR1 reads SGHKS; CDR2 reads YYEKEE (reference sequence). The CDR3 is made up of 16 amino acids. CDR3 bases: TGTGCCAGCAGCATAGACAGTACCTACTCCTACAATGAGCAGTTCTTC. It translates to CASSIDSTYSYNEQFF.

This rearrangement joins TRBV7-9 to TRBJ1-2; TRBD1 might be the D (5 bases). Germline CDR1 is SEHNR and CDR2 is FQNEAQ (reference sequence). This CDR3 has 15 amino acids. V dropped 5 bases and J dropped 3 bases, with 16 bases sitting between them. The CDR3 sequence: CASSQGETDHYGYTF. The CDR3 DNA reads TGTGCCAGCAGCCAAGGAGAGACAGATCACTATGGCTACACCTTC.

This clonotype was detected many times. The CDR3 region has the DNA TGTGCCAGCAGACTAGAGTGGGACTCCAATGAGCAGTTCTTC. This encodes CASRLEWDSNEQFF. The chain combines TRBV27 with TRBJ2-1, with D possibly matching TRBD2 (6 bases). The V end was cut by 6 bases, the J end by 6 bases, with 15 bases between. This CDR3 comprises 14 residues. Per germline, CDR1 MNHEY and CDR2 SMNVEV (reference sequence).

This clonotype was detected ten times or more. The chain uses TRBV14 and TRBJ2-7; D is tentatively TRBD1 or TRBD2 (5 bases each). V was clipped by 0 bases and J by 3 bases, with 12 bases between them. CDR3 length equals 15 residues. From germline, CDR1 is SGHDN and CDR2 FVKESK. The CDR3: CASSQDIGTIYEQYF. The CDR3 nucleotides read TGTGCCAGCAGCCAAGATATAGGGACCATCTACGAGCAGTACTTC.

This chain's CDR3 is CASSNDRGQLYGYTF. Written as DNA, the CDR3 is TGTGCCAGCAGTAACGACAGGGGGCAGCTCTATGGCTACACCTTC. This rearrangement joins TRBV6-5 to TRBJ1-2; 10 positions agree with TRBD1. Germline trimming cut 5 bases from V and 4 bases from J; bases unmatched to any gene: 7. Germline assignment: CDR1 MNHEY and CDR2 SVGAGI. The CDR3 is 15 amino acids.

There are a few counts of this clonotype. The chain links TRBV6-5 to TRBJ2-3; 10 bases map to TRBD2. This CDR3 contains 19 residues. Germline V gives CDR1 MNHEY, CDR2 SVGAGI. The V gene end was trimmed by 0 bases and the J gene end by 8 bases; junction bases not matched to a gene: 17. CDR3 sequence (DNA): TGTGCCAGCAGTTACTCCCTAGCGGGAGCACTAACGCACAGAGGTACGCAGTATTTT. It encodes CASSYSLAGALTHRGTQYF.

This clonotype was seen more than once but under ten times. The chain employs TRBV24-1 and TRBJ2-7; TRBD1 might be the D (6 bases). This CDR3 is built from 13 residues. V gave up 4 bases and J gave up 6 bases, with 12 bases separating them. Germline-derived CDR1 and CDR2 are KGHDR and SFDVKD. This CDR3 is CATSDVDRFEQYF. For the CDR3, the DNA is TGTGCCACCAGTGACGTCGACAGGTTCGAGCAGTACTTC.

The chain uses TRBV29-1 and TRBJ1-1, with D uncertain. CDR3 length: 16 amino acids. The V end was cut by 6 bases, the J end by 4 bases, with 24 bases between. Germline V gene lookup returns CDR1 SQVTM and CDR2 ANQGSEA. The DNA for the CDR3 is TGCAGCGTGTCCCCCGTGAGGGCGTTGAGAATCACTGAAGCTTTCTTT. It is translated as CSVSPVRALRITEAFF.

The chain combines TRBV28 with TRBJ2-6, with D possibly TRBD1 on 6 matching bases. The CDR3 runs to 17 residues. In germline, CDR1 is MDHEN, CDR2 SYDVKM. V lost 8 bases and J 0 bases, leaving 17 bases between the germline ends. The CDR3 DNA sequence: TGTGCCAGCGAAACCGGGACAAGTGGCTCTGGGGCCAACGTCCTGACTTTC. This gives the protein CASETGTSGSGANVLTF.

This clonotype was seen many times. The chain combines TRBV10-3 with TRBJ2-1, with 8 bases that match TRBD2. Trimming removed 2 bases from V and 5 bases from J; junction bases left unmatched: 11. CDR1 ENHRY and CDR2 SYGVKD come from the germline V gene. The CDR3 sequence is 17 residues long. The DNA of the CDR3 is TGTGCCATCAGTGAGAGGCCAAGCGGGGGACCAAACAATGAGCAGTTCTTC. Residues: CAISERPSGGPNNEQFF.

The chain uses TRBV10-3 and TRBJ1-2; D perhaps matches TRBD1 (5 bases). The CDR3 extends over 17 amino acids. V was shortened by 11 bases and J by 0 bases, with 25 bases between the two germline ends. Germline-derived CDR1 and CDR2 are ENHRY and SYGVKD. This CDR3 is CAASPFGGPLANYGYTF. The DNA for the CDR3 is TGTGCCGCCTCGCCCTTCGGGGGACCTCTAGCTAACTATGGCTACACCTTC.

The V gene is TRBV4-1, the J gene TRBJ2-1; 10 bases align to TRBD2. V lost 1 base to trimming and J lost 8 bases; unmatched junction nucleotides: 5. The CDR3 sequence is 15 residues long. Germline V gives CDR1 MGHRA, CDR2 YSYEKL. CDR3 residues: CASSQVSSGRYEQFF. The CDR3 DNA reads TGCGCCAGCAGCCAAGTTTCTAGCGGGAGATATGAGCAGTTCTTC.

V and J are TRBV20-1 and TRBJ2-3; TRBD2 matches 9 bases. This CDR3 has 15 residues. Trimming at V came to 0 bases and at J to 4 bases, leaving 5 bases not matched to a gene. Germline V CDR1 and CDR2: DFQATT, SNEGSKA (reference sequence). CDR3 amino acids: CSARDLAGGPDTQYF. CDR3 nucleotide sequence: TGCAGTGCTAGAGATCTTGCGGGGGGGCCAGATACGCAGTATTTT.

This clonotype was recorded at least ten times. This sequence joins TRBV20-1 and TRBJ1-3; D is unclear. V was clipped by 0 bases and J by 2 bases, with 11 bases between them. The CDR3 contains 15 residues. Germline lookup yields CDR1 DFQATT and CDR2 SNEGSKA (reference sequence). The CDR3 protein is CSARDFVGPGNTIYF. The DNA of the CDR3 is TGCAGTGCTAGAGATTTCGTCGGGCCTGGAAACACCATATATTTT.

The sample holds many counts of this clonotype. The V and J genes are TRBV18 and TRBJ2-7; 7 bases fit TRBD1. CDR3 length: 13 residues. Germline CDR1 reads KGHSH; CDR2 reads LQKENI. Trimming cost V 8 bases and J 1 base; bases outside gene matches: 5. Here the CDR3 DNA reads TGTGCCAGCACTGACAGGGCTTCCTACGAGCAGTACTTC. It specifies CASTDRASYEQYF.

This chain joins TRBV20-1 and TRBJ2-5; 8 nucleotides line up with TRBD1. The CDR3 totals 13 residues. V shed 3 bases and J 5 bases; nucleotides not matched to a gene: 5. The V gene's germline CDR1 is DFQATT and CDR2 SNEGSKA (reference sequence). The CDR3 spells CSASAQGAETQYF. The CDR3 DNA reads TGCAGTGCTAGCGCTCAGGGGGCCGAGACCCAGTACTTC.

This chain joins TRBV24-1 and TRBJ2-6; 12 nucleotides agree with TRBD1. This CDR3 comprises 18 residues. Germline lookup yields CDR1 KGHDR and CDR2 SFDVKD. With 4 bases clipped from V and 3 bases from J, the junction kept 6 bases outside the gene matches. The CDR3, as DNA: TGTGCCACCAGTGACCCGGGACAGGGGGCGGGTGGGGCCAACGTCCTGACTTTC. The encoded protein is CATSDPGQGAGGANVLTF.

In this sample, this clonotype turned up many times. The chain joins TRBV7-9 to TRBJ2-2; 9 bases agree with TRBD1. The CDR3 contains 16 residues. Germline trimming cut 3 bases from V and 0 bases from J; bases unmatched to any gene: 2. Germline lookup yields CDR1 SEHNR and CDR2 FQNEAQ (reference sequence). Here the CDR3 reads CASSFGDRANTGELFF. The DNA of the CDR3 is TGTGCCAGCAGCTTCGGGGACAGGGCGAACACCGGGGAGCTGTTTTTT.

There are many counts of this clonotype. V and J are TRBV12-3 or TRBV12-4 and TRBJ1-1; no reliable D call. The ends were cut back, 5 bases at V and 1 base at J, with 11 bases in the middle. There are 14 residues in the CDR3. In nucleotides, the CDR3 is TGTGCCAGCAGTAAACAACAGACGAACACTGAAGCTTTCTTT. It is translated as CASSKQQTNTEAFF.

This clonotype occurred a few times. The chain links TRBV20-1 to TRBJ2-1; 9 bases map to TRBD2. V dropped 2 bases and J dropped 8; count of bases not matched to a gene: 10. Per germline, CDR1 DFQATT and CDR2 SNEGSKA (reference sequence). The CDR3 contains 15 residues. CDR3 loop: CSARRRSGRLDEQFF. CDR3 DNA sequence: TGCAGTGCTAGACGGCGTAGCGGGAGATTGGATGAGCAGTTCTTC.

The chain employs TRBV12-3 or TRBV12-4 and TRBJ1-1; D gene unclear. CDR3 length: 13 residues. Trimming removed 5 bases from V and 14 bases from J, with 21 bases in between. The DNA for the CDR3 is TGTGCCAGCAGTCCTGGTGTGGGCGGTGAGTGCTTCTTT. This sequence encodes CASSPGVGGECFF.

This clonotype has ten or more counts. CDR3 DNA: TGTGCCAGCAGTTACCTTGGGGGGGGGCAAGATACGCAGTATTTT. Residues: CASSYLGGGQDTQYF. The chain combines TRBV2 with TRBJ2-3, with D perhaps matching TRBD2 (7 bases). Germline V gene data show CDR1 as SNHLY and CDR2 as FYNNEI. V was pared by 5 bases and J by 5 bases, with 17 bases between. This CDR3 contains 15 residues.

This clonotype has only a few counts. J is TRBJ2-3 and V is TRBV24-1; TRBD2 agrees at 8 bases. J gave up 4 bases and V 1 base, and 6 bases lay outside the gene matches. Per germline, CDR1 KGHDR and CDR2 SFDVKD. The CDR3 is made up of 16 amino acids. CDR3 sequence (DNA): TGTGCCACCAGTGATTTTTCGGGAGGGACGGCAGATACGCAGTATTTT. Translation gives CATSDFSGGTADTQYF.

The rearrangement joins TRBV5-1 to TRBJ2-5; TRBD1 matches at 7 bases. CDR3 length: 15 amino acids. Germline V gene lookup returns CDR1 SGHRS and CDR2 YFSETQ. V was clipped by 0 bases and J by 4 bases; unmatched bases: 6. This chain's CDR3 is CASSLGQGFRETQYF. The CDR3 DNA is TGCGCCAGCAGCTTGGGACAGGGCTTCAGAGAGACCCAGTACTTC. The full variable domain, in which reference TRBV5-1 and TRBJ2-5 provide the parts outside the CDR3, is KAGVTQTPRYLIKTRGQQVTLSCSPISGHRSVSWYQQTPGQGLQFLFEYFSETQRNKGNFPGRFSGRQFSNSRSEMNVSTLELGDSALYLCASSLGQGFRETQYFGPGTRLLVL.

This rearrangement joins TRBV28 to TRBJ2-7; no reliable D call. Germline V lookup: CDR1 MDHEN, CDR2 SYDVKM. This CDR3 is 12 amino acids long. V was cut by 9 bases and J by 3 bases, with 12 bases left in between. DNA of the CDR3: TGTGCCAGTACCGACAAATTCTACGAGCAGTACTTC. Encoded protein: CASTDKFYEQYF.

This clonotype has more than one count but fewer than ten. The J gene is TRBJ1-5, the V gene TRBV12-3 or TRBV12-4, with TRBD1 matching over 10 bases. The CDR3 contains 15 residues. Trimming took 5 bases from V and 2 from J; bases not matched to a gene: 3. For the CDR3, the DNA is TGTGCCAGCAGTAGGACAGGGGGTGGCAATCAGCCCCAGCATTTT. Translating it yields CASSRTGGGNQPQHF.

This clonotype was seen at least ten times. The chain couples TRBV29-1 to TRBJ2-7; no firm D call. The V gene lost 0 bases and the J gene lost 3 bases, with 15 bases spanning the gap. Germline CDR1 and CDR2: SQVTM and ANQGSEA. This CDR3 region has 15 residues. CDR3 sequence: CSVEDQVQLGYEQYF. CDR3 sequence (DNA): TGCAGCGTTGAAGATCAGGTTCAGCTAGGCTACGAGCAGTACTTC.

This clonotype has more than one count but fewer than ten. The rearrangement joins TRBV5-1 to TRBJ2-3; 7 bases are a match to TRBD2. Germline V gene sequence: CDR1 SGHRS, CDR2 YFSETQ. The CDR3 has 14 amino acids. Losses at the gene ends were 3 bases for V and 5 bases for J; bases not matched to a gene: 6. CDR3 amino acids: CASSWGGREDTQYF. For the CDR3, the DNA is TGCGCCAGCAGCTGGGGGGGAAGGGAAGATACGCAGTATTTT.